Presented here are 9 T cell receptor beta chains from one specimen sequenced in a study of tumor and adjacent non-tumor tissue in lung cancer (dated by TCRdb to the late 2010s). Bulk unsorted tissue served as the source for RNA extraction, and RNA quality was assessed using a NanoDrop ND-1000 and an Agilent 2100. Receptor amplification or capture employed multiplex PCR. The sequencer was an Illumina HiSeq 2500. TCRbeta libraries were built by three rounds of nested PCR using primers (Table S4), following protocols modified from ARM-PCR. Using fastp at Q25 and MiXCR, TCRdb reprocessed the public reads and kept productive beta chains. When rows share a CDR3 protein, they turn into one entry using the most common DNA and genes. The sample yields approximately 150,000 distinct CDR3 sequences; around two thirds were counted once. 18% of the sample is in the top ten clones. Sequencing was done on a sample of lung tumor tissue. Source of these receptors: a man aged 55 to 69 with small cell lung cancer.

Regarding this clonotype: A much larger clone lies one base from this, so it may be a read error. V is TRBV20-1 and J is TRBJ1-2; maybe TRBD1 (6 bases). Trimming took 5 bases from V and 8 from J, leaving 18 bases between them. CDR3 length: 13 amino acids. Per the germline V gene, CDR1 is DFQATT and CDR2 is SNEGSKA (reference sequence). The CDR3 bases are TGCAGTGCTCTGGACAGCTCAGGCTTAGGCTACACCTTC. It specifies CSALDSSGLGYTF.

V usage is TRBV20-1 and J usage is TRBJ2-2; D is unclear. This CDR3 spans 15 amino acids. Trimming pared 1 base from V and 4 bases from J, leaving 13 bases between. CDR1 and CDR2 from the germline V gene are DFQATT and SNEGSKA (reference sequence). The CDR3 loop reads CSARGDGLGTGELFF. In nucleotides, the CDR3 is TGCAGTGCTAGAGGGGATGGGCTGGGCACCGGGGAGCTGTTTTTT.

Worth noting for this clonotype: The germline gene is not matched at one end of the junction; a read error may be the cause. The V and J genes are TRBV6-5 and TRBJ1-1, with 9 bases that match TRBD1. The CDR3 sequence is 15 residues long. Germline V lookup: CDR1 MNHEY, CDR2 SVGAGI. The CDR3 sequence: CASLGTGWGDTDAFF. In DNA, the CDR3 is TGTGCTAGTCTGGGGACAGGGTGGGGCGACACTGATGCTTTCTTC.

In the case of this clonotype: The junction and the germline gene differ at one end; a read error may be behind it. The chain joins TRBV20-1 to TRBJ2-1; D is possibly TRBD2 (6 bases). The CDR3 runs 16 residues. Germline CDR1 and CDR2: DFQATT and SNEGSKA (reference sequence). Here the CDR3 reads CSARVSSGSGYNDQFF. The CDR3 DNA is TGCAGTGCTAGAGTATCCAGCGGGTCGGGCTATAATGATCAGTTCTTC.

Remarks on this clonotype: A read error may be the cause here, since a much bigger clone is one base away. This chain uses TRBV9 with TRBJ2-3; either TRBD1 or TRBD2 may fit D (5 bases each). This CDR3 is 15 amino acids long. Germline values: CDR1 SGDLS, CDR2 YYNGEE. CDR3 protein: CASSVDGRGADAQYF. In nucleotides, the CDR3 is TGTGCCAGCAGCGTAGACGGTAGAGGGGCAGATGCGCAGTATTTT. Full variable domain (remainder filled in from reference TRBV9 and TRBJ2-3): DSGVTQTPKHLITATGQRVTLRCSPRSGDLSVYWYQQSLDQGLQFLIQYYNGEERAKGNILERFSAQQFPDLHSELNLSSLELGDSALYFCASSVDGRGADAQYFGPGTRLTVL.

Worth noting for this clonotype: At one of its ends the junction is not consistent with the germline gene, which may arise from a read error. This chain uses TRBV11-2 with TRBJ2-3; 7 nucleotides match TRBD2. CDR3 length: 15 amino acids. The germline V gene encodes CDR1 SGHAT and CDR2 FQNNGV. The CDR3, as DNA: TGTCCCAGCAGCTTAGCTACTAGCGACGCAGATAGGCAGTATTTT. It is translated as CPSSLATSDADRQYF.

V gene TRBV12-3 or TRBV12-4 combines with J gene TRBJ2-4; 7 bases align to TRBD2. V lost 10 bases to trimming and J lost 1 base; unmatched junction nucleotides: 4. This CDR3 has 13 amino acids. As DNA, the CDR3 is TGTGCCATAGACGGGGGGGCCAAAAACATTCAGTACTTC. Its protein is CAIDGGAKNIQYF.

Worth noting for this clonotype: The junction does not match germline at one end; this may be a read error. This rearrangement joins TRBV6-1 to TRBJ2-3, with a possible D match to TRBD2 (5 bases). Germline-derived CDR1 and CDR2 are MNHNS and SASEGT. CDR3 length equals 14 residues. In nucleotides, the CDR3 is TGTGCCACCAGTGATTCGGGGTTTGTGTGTACGCAGTATTTT. It is translated as CATSDSGFVCTQYF.

The chain couples TRBV6-5 to TRBJ2-6, with 14 nucleotides matching TRBD2. This CDR3 is 16 amino acids long. V shed 7 bases, J shed 14 bases, and the junction held 13 bases outside the gene matches. Germline V gene data show CDR1 as MNHEY and CDR2 as SVGAGI. As DNA, the CDR3 is TGTGCCAGCATCCGACTACCAGGACTAGCGGGAGGCATCCTGACTTTC. Protein product: CASIRLPGLAGGILTF.